This T cell receptor (beta chain) was sequenced during a study of identical twins. V dropped 6 bases and J dropped 6 bases, with 15 bases sitting between them. The CDR3 consists of 13 residues. Germline V CDR1 and CDR2: MNHNS, SASEGT. Via MiXCR, TCRdb re-called the 5' RACE reads, giving one row per CDR3 protein. The repertoire holds a few hundred thousand distinct CDR3 sequences, with 15% as singletons. Overall study results and limits: Within cord blood, abundant beta clonotypes carried fewer insertions, but memory repertoires showed no such trend.

Turning to this clonotype: The antigen is undetermined.

Another study also made use of these data, one on yellow fever vaccine responses in identical twins.

The receptor was derived from a woman aged 18-29 years in good health. The specimen was CD4+ T cells sorted from blood. The chain recombines TRBV6-1 with TRBJ2-7; D possibly corresponds to TRBD2 (5 bases). The CDR3 reads CASRPGTAGEQYV. The CDR3 DNA reads TGTGCCAGCAGACCGGGAACGGCAGGCGAGCAGTACGTC.